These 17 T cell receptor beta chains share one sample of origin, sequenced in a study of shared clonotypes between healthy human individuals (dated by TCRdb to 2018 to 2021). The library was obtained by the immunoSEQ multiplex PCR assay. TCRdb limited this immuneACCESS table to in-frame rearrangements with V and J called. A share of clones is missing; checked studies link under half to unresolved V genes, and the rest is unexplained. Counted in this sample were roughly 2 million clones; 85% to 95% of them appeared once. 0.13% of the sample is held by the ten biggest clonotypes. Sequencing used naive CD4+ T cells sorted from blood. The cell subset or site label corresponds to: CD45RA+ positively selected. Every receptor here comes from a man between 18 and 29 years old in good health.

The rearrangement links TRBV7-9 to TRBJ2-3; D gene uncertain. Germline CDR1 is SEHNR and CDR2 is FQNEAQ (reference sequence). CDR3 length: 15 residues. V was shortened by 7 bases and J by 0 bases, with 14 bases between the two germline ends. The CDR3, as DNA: TGTGCCAGCACTCTCGACTTATCTAGCACAGATACGCAGTATTTT. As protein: CASTLDLSSTDTQYF.

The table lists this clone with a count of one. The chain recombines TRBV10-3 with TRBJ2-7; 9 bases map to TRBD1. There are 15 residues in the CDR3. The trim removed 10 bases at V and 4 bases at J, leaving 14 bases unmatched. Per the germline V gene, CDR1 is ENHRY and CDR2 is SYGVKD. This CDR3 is CATRTGASFNYEQYF. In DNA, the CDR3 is TGTGCCACCCGGACAGGGGCCTCCTTCAATTACGAGCAGTACTTC.

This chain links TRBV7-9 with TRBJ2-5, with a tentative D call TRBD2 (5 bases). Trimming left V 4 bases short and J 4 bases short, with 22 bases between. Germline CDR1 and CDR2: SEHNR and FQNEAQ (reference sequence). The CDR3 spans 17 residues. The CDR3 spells CASSSHLDFTIGETQYF. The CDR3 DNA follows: TGTGCCAGCAGCTCCCACCTGGACTTTACCATCGGAGAGACCCAGTACTTC.

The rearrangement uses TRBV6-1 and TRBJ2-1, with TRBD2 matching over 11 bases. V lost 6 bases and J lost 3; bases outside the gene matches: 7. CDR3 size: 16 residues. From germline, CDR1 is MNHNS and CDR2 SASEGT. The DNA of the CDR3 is TGTGCCAGCAGCGAAAACGGACTAGCGGGCTACAATGAGCAGTTCTTC. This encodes CASSENGLAGYNEQFF.

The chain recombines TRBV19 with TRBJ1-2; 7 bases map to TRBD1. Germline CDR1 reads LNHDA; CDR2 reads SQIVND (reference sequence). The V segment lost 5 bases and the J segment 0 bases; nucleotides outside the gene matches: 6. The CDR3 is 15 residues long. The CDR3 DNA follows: TGTGCCAGTAGTCCCACAGGGGCGGCTAACTATGGCTACACCTTC. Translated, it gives CASSPTGAANYGYTF.

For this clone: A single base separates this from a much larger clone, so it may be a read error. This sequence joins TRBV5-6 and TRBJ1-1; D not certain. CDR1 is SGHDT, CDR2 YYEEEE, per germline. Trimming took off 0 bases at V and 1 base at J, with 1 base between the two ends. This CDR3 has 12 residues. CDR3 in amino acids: CASSLANTEAFF. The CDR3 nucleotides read TGTGCCAGCAGCTTGGCGAACACTGAAGCTTTCTTT.

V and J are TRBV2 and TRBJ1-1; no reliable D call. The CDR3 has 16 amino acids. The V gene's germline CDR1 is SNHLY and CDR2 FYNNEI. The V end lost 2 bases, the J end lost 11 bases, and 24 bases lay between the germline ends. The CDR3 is CASSERFPAGLIGAFF. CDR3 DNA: TGTGCCAGCAGTGAACGTTTTCCAGCGGGTTTAATAGGGGCTTTCTTT.

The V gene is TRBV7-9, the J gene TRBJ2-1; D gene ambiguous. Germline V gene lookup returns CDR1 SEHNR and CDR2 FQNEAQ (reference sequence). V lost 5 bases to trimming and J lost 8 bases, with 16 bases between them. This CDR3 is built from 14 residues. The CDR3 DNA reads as TGTGCCAGCAGCCACGACTCCTTGGGCCATGAGCAGTTCTTC. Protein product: CASSHDSLGHEQFF.

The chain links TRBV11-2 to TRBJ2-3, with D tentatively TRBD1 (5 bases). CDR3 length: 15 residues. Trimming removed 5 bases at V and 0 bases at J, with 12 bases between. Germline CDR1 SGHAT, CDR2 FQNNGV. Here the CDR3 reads CASSQTVTSTDTQYF. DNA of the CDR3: TGTGCCAGCAGCCAGACAGTCACTAGCACAGATACGCAGTATTTT.

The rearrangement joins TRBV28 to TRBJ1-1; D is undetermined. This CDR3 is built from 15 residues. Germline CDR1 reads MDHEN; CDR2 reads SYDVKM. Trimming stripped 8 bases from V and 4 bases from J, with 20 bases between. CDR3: CASRPGRLRPTEAFF. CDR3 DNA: TGTGCCAGCCGTCCGGGTCGCCTACGGCCCACTGAAGCTTTCTTT.

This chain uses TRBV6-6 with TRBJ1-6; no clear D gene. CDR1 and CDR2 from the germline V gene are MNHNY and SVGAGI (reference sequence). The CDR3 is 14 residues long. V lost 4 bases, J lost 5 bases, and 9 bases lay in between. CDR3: CASSFWGNNSPLHF. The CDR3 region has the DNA TGTGCCAGCAGTTTCTGGGGAAATAATTCACCCCTCCACTTT.

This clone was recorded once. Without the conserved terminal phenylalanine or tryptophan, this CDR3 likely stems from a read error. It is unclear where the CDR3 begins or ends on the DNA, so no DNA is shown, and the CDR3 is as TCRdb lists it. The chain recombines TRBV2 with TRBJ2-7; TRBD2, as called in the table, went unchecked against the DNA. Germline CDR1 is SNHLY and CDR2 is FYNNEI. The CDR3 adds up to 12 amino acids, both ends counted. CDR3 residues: CASSEHTGTWYL.

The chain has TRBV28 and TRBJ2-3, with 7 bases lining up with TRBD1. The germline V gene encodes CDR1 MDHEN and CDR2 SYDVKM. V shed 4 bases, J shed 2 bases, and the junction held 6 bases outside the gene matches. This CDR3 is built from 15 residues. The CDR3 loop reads CASSSRQGSTDTQYF. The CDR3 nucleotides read TGTGCCAGCAGTTCGAGACAGGGCTCCACAGATACGCAGTATTTT.

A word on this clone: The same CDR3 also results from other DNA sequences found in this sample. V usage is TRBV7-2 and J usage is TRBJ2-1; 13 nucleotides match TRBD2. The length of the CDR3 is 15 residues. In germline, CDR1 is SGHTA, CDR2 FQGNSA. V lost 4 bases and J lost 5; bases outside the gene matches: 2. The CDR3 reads CASSSGLAGNNEQFF. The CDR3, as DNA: TGTGCCAGCAGCTCGGGACTAGCGGGAAACAATGAGCAGTTCTTC.

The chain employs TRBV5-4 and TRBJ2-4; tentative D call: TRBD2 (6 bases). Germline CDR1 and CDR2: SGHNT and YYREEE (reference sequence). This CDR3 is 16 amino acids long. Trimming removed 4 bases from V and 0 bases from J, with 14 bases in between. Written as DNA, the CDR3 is TGTGCCAGCAGCCCCGATAGGGGACTAGCCAAAAACATTCAGTACTTC. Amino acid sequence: CASSPDRGLAKNIQYF.

CDR3 nucleotide sequence: TGTGCCAGCAGTTGGACCCCGGGCGGGAGGGCCGTAGACGAGCAGTACTTC. Its translation is CASSWTPGGRAVDEQYF. The genes are TRBV27 and TRBJ2-7, with TRBD2 matching over 9 bases. With 4 bases clipped from V and 5 bases from J, the junction kept 15 bases outside the gene matches. CDR1 is MNHEY and CDR2 is SMNVEV in the germline V gene (reference sequence). This CDR3 has 17 amino acids.

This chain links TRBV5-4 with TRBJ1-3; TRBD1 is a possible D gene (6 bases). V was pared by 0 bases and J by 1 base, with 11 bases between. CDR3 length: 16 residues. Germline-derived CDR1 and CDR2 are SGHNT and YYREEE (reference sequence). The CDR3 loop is CASSLGDRTSGNTIYF. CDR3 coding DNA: TGTGCCAGCAGCTTGGGTGACAGGACTTCTGGAAACACCATATATTTT.